These T cell receptor beta chains were read from a single sample in a study of T cell responses to AZD1222 COVID-19 vaccine. Repertoires were generated with immunoSEQ multiplex PCR, while TCRdb's copy carries only in-frame clones and drops some. This table holds more than 100,000 clones, 88% found once. This specimen was peripheral blood, taken on day 0 of AZD1222 vaccination. The receptor set was obtained from an adult in good health. Both conserved end residues are trimmed from each CDR3.

v_call cdr3_aa
TRBV7-9 ASSPGTSGGAFQETQY
TRBV6-5 ASSPRTGLNEKLF
TRBV29-1 SVADGFLGNQPQH
TRBV5-1 ASSGGTEQETQY
TRBV19 ASSIDLASPEQY
TRBV7-9 ASSFTTGGFSRDNSPLH
TRBV10-3 AISDQTSGSGNEQF
TRBV18 ASSPPGYTQETQY
TRBV4-2 ASSQEWLGYEQY
TRBV9 ASGRGENTGELF
TRBV5-6 ASSWTPSGEAQY
TRBV7-8 ASSLEPSGGYT
TRBV28 ASSSPTGGDNEQF
TRBV7-2 ASSLVQGAAAEQY
TRBV5-1 ASSGGATTNEKLF
TRBV7-7 ASSLGQESNEQF
TRBV2 ASSRQGVGKLF
TRBV5-1 ASSSGAAYEQY
TRBV6-1 ASSEAGYGYT
TRBV6-5 ASSYPQGGGYT
TRBV5-1 ASSLEIALSYNEQF
TRBV6-5 ASRERSSGEQY
TRBV12-3/TRBV12-4 ASSLKGNSPLH
TRBV7-2 ASTLNMDSHTEAF
TRBV18 ASLPGQVNTEAF
TRBV12-3/TRBV12-4 ASRGQVNQPQH
TRBV9 ASSVDRYSYNEQF
TRBV4-1 ASSRQGGYAEAF
TRBV27 ASSPGLSNPNQPQH
TRBV5-1 ASSPTPGTGVTGELF
TRBV7-8 ASSPPGEQF
TRBV28 ASSLPTRASFH
TRBV3-1/TRBV3-2 ASSLSGGKQF